These T cell receptor beta chains were read from a single sample in a study of shared clonotypes between healthy human individuals. The assay was immunoSEQ multiplex PCR, and TCRdb's table has in-frame clones only and misses some. The sample includes 600,000 or so clones, 90% to 95% of them seen just once. Sequencing used naive CD8+ T cells sorted from blood. Receptors were obtained from a woman between 25 and 40 years old in good health. Each CDR3 is given with its conserved first and last residue. The order of the fields is CDR3 DNA, CDR3 protein, V gene, D gene, clone size, J gene, CDR3 length. A D gene is named only where the DNA matches it firmly. The size field is filled for only some rows; it gives once, few, many or a size class.

TGTGCCAGCAGTTTATTACCCCCCTGGGCGGAAGAATCCTACGAGCAGTACTTC CASSLLPPWAEESYEQYF TRBV28 - - TRBJ2-7 18
TGTGCCAGCAGCTTAGTGGGCGGGAGTGCCTACGAGCAGTACTTC CASSLVGGSAYEQYF TRBV7-8 TRBD2 - TRBJ2-7 15
TGCGCCAGCAGCGCGGGGACTAGCGGGAGTTCCGGGGAGCTGTTTTTT CASSAGTSGSSGELFF TRBV5-1 TRBD2 - TRBJ2-2 16
TGTGCCAGCCTATTAGGGTATAGCACAGATACGCAGTATTTT CASLLGYSTDTQYF TRBV7-9 - - TRBJ2-3 14
TGTGCCAGCAGTTACAGGGGGGCGCCCCCTGAGCAGTACTTC CASSYRGAPPEQYF TRBV28 TRBD1 - TRBJ2-7 14
TGTGCCAGCAGTTCATCGCTGGCGCTCGAGACTGACGGAAACACCATATATTTT CASSSSLALETDGNTIYF TRBV28 - - TRBJ1-3 18
TGCGCCAGCAGCTCCCAGGGAGTTGAAGCTTTCTTT CASSSQGVEAFF TRBV5-1 - - TRBJ1-1 12
TGTGCCAGCAGTTTTGGGGCTAGCGTCTCCTACGAGCAGTACTTC CASSFGASVSYEQYF TRBV27 - few TRBJ2-7 15
TGTGCCAGCAGTCAAGACAGGGGGGTACCTCCGGGGGAGCAGTACTTC CASSQDRGVPPGEQYF TRBV28 TRBD1 - TRBJ2-7 16
TGTGCCAGCAGTCCATCTAGCGGGAGGGCCGTCAATGAGCAGTTCTTC CASSPSSGRAVNEQFF TRBV27 TRBD2 - TRBJ2-1 16
TGTGCCAGCAGCTTCGCCGGAGTCTCTGGAAACACCATATATTTT CASSFAGVSGNTIYF TRBV5-4 - - TRBJ1-3 15
TGCGCCAGCAGCCTGCTGACAGGAGATTACGAGCAGTACTTC CASSLLTGDYEQYF TRBV5-1 - - TRBJ2-7 14
TGTGCCAGCAGCTTGGATTGGGGGAATGAGCAGTTCTTC CASSLDWGNEQFF TRBV5-4 - once TRBJ2-1 13
TGTGCCAGTAGTAATTTCGCGGCCGGCACAGATACGCAGTATTTT CASSNFAAGTDTQYF TRBV19 - - TRBJ2-3 15
TGTGCCAGCAGCGGAGGAGATTTGGTTGGGGATGAGCAGTTCTTC CASSGGDLVGDEQFF TRBV11-2 - few TRBJ2-1 15
TGTGCCAGCAGTCTCAAAGACGTGTACTCCTACGAGCAGTACTTC CASSLKDVYSYEQYF TRBV28 - - TRBJ2-7 15
TGTGCCAGCAGCTCGTTCTTAGAGATAAACGAGCAGTACTTC CASSSFLEINEQYF TRBV5-6 - - TRBJ2-7 14
TGTGCCACCAGCAGTGAGGAGAGGCCGAACACCGGGGAGCTGTTTTTT CATSSEERPNTGELFF TRBV15 - - TRBJ2-2 16
TGTGCCAGCAGCTCAACTAGCGGGAGGGCCCCAGAGACCCAGTACTTC CASSSTSGRAPETQYF TRBV7-8 TRBD2 - TRBJ2-5 16
TGTGCCAGCAGCCGGGACGGGAACACTGAAGCTTTCTTT CASSRDGNTEAFF TRBV14 - - TRBJ1-1 13
TGTGCCAGCGAAGGAGAGGGAGCCTTATATGGCTACACCTTC CASEGEGALYGYTF TRBV6-1 - - TRBJ1-2 14
TGTGCCAGCAGCGGACCGAGACAGGGCTATCAGCCCCAGCATTTT CASSGPRQGYQPQHF TRBV28 TRBD1 - TRBJ1-5 15
TGTGCCAGCAGTTCACTTGGGGGCCCGAACGCCTACACCTTC CASSSLGGPNAYTF TRBV13 - - TRBJ1-2 14
TGTGCCAGCAGTGAAAAGTTAACAGTTTTCTCCTACGAGCAGTACTTC CASSEKLTVFSYEQYF TRBV6-1 - - TRBJ2-7 16
TGCGCCAGCAGTGAGTCGAGGCGAGGAACAGCCTCGGGAGATACGCAGTATTTT CASSESRRGTASGDTQYF TRBV10-1 - - TRBJ2-3 18
TGTGCCAGCAGCCCCCCCGCGACAGGGGGTGAAAAACTGTTTTTT CASSPPATGGEKLFF TRBV7-9 TRBD1 - TRBJ1-4 15
TGTGCCAGCAGCCAGCACTCCATCTATGAGCAGTTCTTC CASSQHSIYEQFF TRBV11-3 - - TRBJ2-1 13
TGCAGTGCTAGAGAGGGTGGAAATGACACCTTC CSAREGGNDTF TRBV20-1 - - TRBJ1-2 11
TGTGCCTGGGGGCAGGTCGGGGGGCCTGGGGAGCCCCAGCATTTT CAWGQVGGPGEPQHF TRBV30 - - TRBJ1-5 15
TGCGCCAGCAGCCAAGATATCCGCCCGGTACTAGCGGGAGGATGGGAAGCCGGGGAGCTGTTTTTT CASSQDIRPVLAGGWEAGELFF TRBV4-1 TRBD2 - TRBJ2-2 22
TGTGCCAGCAGCCCTAGACAGGGAATGGCCGGGGAGCTGTTTTTT CASSPRQGMAGELFF TRBV28 TRBD1 once TRBJ2-2 15
TGTGCCACAAGCTTCCGGCTAGCGGGAGCAAAGGGAGACAATGAGCAGTTCTTC CATSFRLAGAKGDNEQFF TRBV7-8 TRBD2 - TRBJ2-1 18
TGTGCCAGCAGCATACCGGGACTAGCGATCCATGAGCAGTTCTTC CASSIPGLAIHEQFF TRBV7-8 TRBD2 - TRBJ2-1 15
TGCAGCGTTGGGGGCAGGGGCTACAATGAGCAGTTCTTC CSVGGRGYNEQFF TRBV29-1 - - TRBJ2-1 13
TGTGCCAGCAGCCCTCTCCCGGGAGGGCTAAACACTGAAGCTTTCTTT CASSPLPGGLNTEAFF TRBV27 - - TRBJ1-1 16
TGTGCCAGCAGTTATGGCCCCGGACAGGGGAGGCACAATGAGCAGTTCTTC CASSYGPGQGRHNEQFF TRBV27 TRBD1 - TRBJ2-1 17
TGTGCCAGCAGTGCGGATCCCGGGGAGCTGTTTTTT CASSADPGELFF TRBV25-1 - - TRBJ2-2 12
TGCAGTGCAGAGTCCTACGAGCAGTACTTC CSAESYEQYF TRBV20-1 - - TRBJ2-7 10
TGTGCCAGCAGCTTATCCTTTAACACCGGGGAGCTGTTTTTT CASSLSFNTGELFF TRBV13 - - TRBJ2-2 14
TGCAGCTCCGTTGAGGGCCAGGGCCCGAACTACGAGCAGTACTTC CSSVEGQGPNYEQYF TRBV29-1 - - TRBJ2-7 15
TGTGCCAGCAGCCTAGTCTTGAACACTGAAGCTTTCTTT CASSLVLNTEAFF TRBV28 - - TRBJ1-1 13
TGTGCCAGCAGCCAAGGCCTTCTAGCGGGAGATGAGCAGTTCTTC CASSQGLLAGDEQFF TRBV4-2 TRBD2 - TRBJ2-1 15
TGTGCCAGCAGCTCACCGGGACTAGCGGGAGAAGATACGCAGTATTTT CASSSPGLAGEDTQYF TRBV7-9 TRBD2 - TRBJ2-3 16
TGTGCCAGCAGCCAAGTGATGAACTATGGCTACACCTTC CASSQVMNYGYTF TRBV14 - few TRBJ1-2 13